This T cell receptor beta chain was sequenced during a study of OX40 agonist ivuxolimab in advanced cancers. Trimming at V came to 8 bases and at J to 0 bases, leaving 8 bases not matched to a gene. The germline CDR1 and CDR2 sequences are MNHNY and SVGAGI (reference sequence). The CDR3 is 16 residues long. Data came from immunoSEQ multiplex PCR; TCRdb stores just in-frame clones and leaves some out. This table has 100,000 to 130,000 clones, approximately 90% appearing once. J is TRBJ2-2 and V is TRBV6-6, with 8 positions matching TRBD1. This TCR derives from an adult with an advanced solid tumor such as melanoma, head and neck, liver or kidney cancer. The starting material was CD4+ or CD8+ T cells sorted from blood, obtained in a trial of the OX40 agonist ivuxolimab. CDR3 bases: TGTGCCAGCTCCCATCAGGGGGCTGCGAACACCGGGGAGCTGTTTTTT. This sequence encodes CASSHQGAANTGELFF.